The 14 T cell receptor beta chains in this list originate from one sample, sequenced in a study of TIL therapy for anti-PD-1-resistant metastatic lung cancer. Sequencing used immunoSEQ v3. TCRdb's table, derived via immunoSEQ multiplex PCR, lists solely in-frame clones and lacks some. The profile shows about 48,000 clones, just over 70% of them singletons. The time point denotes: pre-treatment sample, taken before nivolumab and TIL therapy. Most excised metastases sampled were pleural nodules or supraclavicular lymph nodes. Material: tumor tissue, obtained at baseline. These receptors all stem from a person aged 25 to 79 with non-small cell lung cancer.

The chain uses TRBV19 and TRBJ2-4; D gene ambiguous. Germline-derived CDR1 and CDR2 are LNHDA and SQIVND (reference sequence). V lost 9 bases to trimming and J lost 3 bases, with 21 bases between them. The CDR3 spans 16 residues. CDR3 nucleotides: TGTGCCAGCATGGGCCTCTCGTCGGGTGGCAAAAACATTCAGTACTTC. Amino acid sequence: CASMGLSSGGKNIQYF.

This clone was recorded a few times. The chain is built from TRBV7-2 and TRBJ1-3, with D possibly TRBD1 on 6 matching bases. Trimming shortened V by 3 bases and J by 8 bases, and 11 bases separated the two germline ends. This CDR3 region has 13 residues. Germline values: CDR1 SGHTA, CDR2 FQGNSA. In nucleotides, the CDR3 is TGTGCCAGCAGCTTCTCACAGGGAGACACCATATATTTT. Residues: CASSFSQGDTIYF. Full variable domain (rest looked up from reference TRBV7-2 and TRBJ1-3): GAGVSQSPSNKVTEKGKDVELRCDPISGHTALYWYRQSLGQGLEFLIYFQGNSAPDKSGLPSDRFSAERTGGSVSTLTIQRTQQEDSAVYLCASSFSQGDTIYFGEGSWLTVV.

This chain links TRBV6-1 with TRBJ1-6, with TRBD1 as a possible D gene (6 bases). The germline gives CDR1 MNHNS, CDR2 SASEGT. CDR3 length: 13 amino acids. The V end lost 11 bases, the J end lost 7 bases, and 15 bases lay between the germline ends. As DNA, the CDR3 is TGTGCCGCGGGGGGACAACGGAATTCACCCCTCCACTTT. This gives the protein CAAGGQRNSPLHF.

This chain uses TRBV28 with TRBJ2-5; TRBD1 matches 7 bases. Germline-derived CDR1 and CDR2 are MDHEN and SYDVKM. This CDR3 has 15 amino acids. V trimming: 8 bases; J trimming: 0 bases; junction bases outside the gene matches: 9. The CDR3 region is CASGLLGTDQETQYF. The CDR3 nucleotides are TGTGCCAGCGGCTTACTCGGGACAGACCAAGAGACCCAGTACTTC. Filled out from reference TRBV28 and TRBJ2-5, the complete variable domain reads DVKVTQSSRYLVKRTGEKVFLECVQDMDHENMFWYRQDPGLGLRLIYFSYDVKMKEKGDIPEGYSVSREKKERFSLILESASTNQTSMYLCASGLLGTDQETQYFGPGTRLLVL.

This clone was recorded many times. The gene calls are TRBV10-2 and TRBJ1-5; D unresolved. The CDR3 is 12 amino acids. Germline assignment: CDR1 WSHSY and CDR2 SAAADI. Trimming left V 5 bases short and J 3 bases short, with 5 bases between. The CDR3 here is CASSPDNQPQHF. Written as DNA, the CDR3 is TGCGCCAGCAGTCCGGACAATCAGCCCCAGCATTTT.

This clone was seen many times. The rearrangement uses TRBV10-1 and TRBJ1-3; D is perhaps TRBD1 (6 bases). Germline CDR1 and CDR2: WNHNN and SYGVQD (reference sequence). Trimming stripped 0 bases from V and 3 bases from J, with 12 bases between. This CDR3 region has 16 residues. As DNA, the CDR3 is TGCGCCAGCAGTGAGTCGTCAGGGGCGAGTGGAAACACCATATATTTT. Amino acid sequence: CASSESSGASGNTIYF.

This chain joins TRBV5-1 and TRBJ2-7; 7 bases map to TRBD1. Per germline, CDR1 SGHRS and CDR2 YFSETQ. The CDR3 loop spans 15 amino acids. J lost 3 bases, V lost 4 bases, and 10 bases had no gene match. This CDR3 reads CASSPAGTEVYEQYF. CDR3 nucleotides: TGCGCCAGCAGCCCAGCCGGGACAGAGGTCTACGAGCAGTACTTC.

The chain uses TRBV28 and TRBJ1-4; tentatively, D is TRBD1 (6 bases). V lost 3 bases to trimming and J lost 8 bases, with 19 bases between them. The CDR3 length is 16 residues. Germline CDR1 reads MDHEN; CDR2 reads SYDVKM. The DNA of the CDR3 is TGTGCCAGCAGTTTTAGGACGGGGGGGGCTTGGGAAAAACTGTTTTTT. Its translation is CASSFRTGGAWEKLFF.

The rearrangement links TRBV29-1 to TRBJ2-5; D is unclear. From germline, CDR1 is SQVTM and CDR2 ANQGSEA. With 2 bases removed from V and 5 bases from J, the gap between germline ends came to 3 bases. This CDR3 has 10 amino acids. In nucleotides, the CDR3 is TGCAGCGTTGAACTGGAGACCCAGTACTTC. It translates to CSVELETQYF.

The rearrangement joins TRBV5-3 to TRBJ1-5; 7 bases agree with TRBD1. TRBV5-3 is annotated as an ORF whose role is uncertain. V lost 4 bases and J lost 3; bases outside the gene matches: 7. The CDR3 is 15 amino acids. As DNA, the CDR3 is TGTGCCAGAAGCCCCTGGGAGGGGGCCAATCAGCCCCAGCATTTT. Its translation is CARSPWEGANQPQHF.

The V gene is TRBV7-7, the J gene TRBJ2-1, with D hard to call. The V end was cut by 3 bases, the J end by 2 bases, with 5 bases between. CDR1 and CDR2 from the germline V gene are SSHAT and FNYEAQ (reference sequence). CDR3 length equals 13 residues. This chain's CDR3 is CASSFGAYNEQFF. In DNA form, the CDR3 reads TGTGCCAGCAGCTTTGGAGCCTACAATGAGCAGTTCTTC.

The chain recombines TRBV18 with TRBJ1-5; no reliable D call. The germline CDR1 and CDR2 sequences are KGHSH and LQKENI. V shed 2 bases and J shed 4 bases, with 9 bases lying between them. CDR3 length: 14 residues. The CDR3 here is CASSPELENQPQHF. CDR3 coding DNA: TGTGCCAGCTCACCAGAGTTGGAAAATCAGCCCCAGCATTTT.

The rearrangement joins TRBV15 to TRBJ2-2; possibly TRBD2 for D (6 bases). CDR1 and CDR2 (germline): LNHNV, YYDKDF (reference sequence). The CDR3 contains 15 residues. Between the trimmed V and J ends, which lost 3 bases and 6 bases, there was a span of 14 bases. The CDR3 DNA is TGTGCCACCAGCAGGCCCCTGGGGGGATCCGGGGAGCTGTTTTTT. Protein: CATSRPLGGSGELFF.

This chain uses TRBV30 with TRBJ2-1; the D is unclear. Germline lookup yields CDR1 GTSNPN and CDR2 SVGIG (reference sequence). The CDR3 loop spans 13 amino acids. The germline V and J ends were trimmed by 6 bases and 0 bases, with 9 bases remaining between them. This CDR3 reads CACPSGSYNEQFF. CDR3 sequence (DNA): TGTGCCTGCCCCTCGGGCTCCTACAATGAGCAGTTCTTC.